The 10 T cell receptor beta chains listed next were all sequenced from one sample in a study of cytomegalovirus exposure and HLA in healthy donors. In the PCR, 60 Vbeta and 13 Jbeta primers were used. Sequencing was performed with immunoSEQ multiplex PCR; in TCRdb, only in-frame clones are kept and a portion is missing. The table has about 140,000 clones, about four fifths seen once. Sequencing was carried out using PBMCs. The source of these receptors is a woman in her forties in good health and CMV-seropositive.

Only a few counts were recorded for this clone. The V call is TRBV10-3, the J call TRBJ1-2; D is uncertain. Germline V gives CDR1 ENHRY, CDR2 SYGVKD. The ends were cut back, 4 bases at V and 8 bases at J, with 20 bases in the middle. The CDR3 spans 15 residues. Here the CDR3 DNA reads TGTGCCATCAGTGGCCAAACGACGAAGCGACGCGGCTACACCTTC. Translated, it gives CAISGQTTKRRGYTF.

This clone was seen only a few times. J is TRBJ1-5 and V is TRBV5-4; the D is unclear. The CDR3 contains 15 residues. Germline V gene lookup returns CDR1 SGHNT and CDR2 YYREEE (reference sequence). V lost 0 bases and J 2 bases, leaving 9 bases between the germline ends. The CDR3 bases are TGTGCCAGCAGCTTGGTTCCCCAGGGCAATCAGCCCCAGCATTTT. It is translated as CASSLVPQGNQPQHF. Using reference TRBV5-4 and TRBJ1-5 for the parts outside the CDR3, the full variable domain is ETGVTQSPTHLIKTRGQQVTLRCSSQSGHNTVSWYQQALGQGPQFIFQYYREEENGRGNFPPRFSGLQFPNYSSELNVNALELDDSALYLCASSLVPQGNQPQHFGDGTRLSIL.

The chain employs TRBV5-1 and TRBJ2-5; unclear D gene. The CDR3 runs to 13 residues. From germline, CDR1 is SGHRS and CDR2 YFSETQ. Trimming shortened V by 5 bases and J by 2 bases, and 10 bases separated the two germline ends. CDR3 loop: CASRKSSQETQYF. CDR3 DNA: TGCGCCAGCAGGAAGAGTTCGCAAGAGACCCAGTACTTC.

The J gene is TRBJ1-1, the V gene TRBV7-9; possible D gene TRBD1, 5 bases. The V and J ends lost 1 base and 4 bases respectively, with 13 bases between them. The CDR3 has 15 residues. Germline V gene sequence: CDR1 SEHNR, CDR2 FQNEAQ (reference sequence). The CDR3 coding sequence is TGTGCCAGCAGCTTAGGCGGGGGGGTGGCCACTGAAGCTTTCTTT. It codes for CASSLGGGVATEAFF.

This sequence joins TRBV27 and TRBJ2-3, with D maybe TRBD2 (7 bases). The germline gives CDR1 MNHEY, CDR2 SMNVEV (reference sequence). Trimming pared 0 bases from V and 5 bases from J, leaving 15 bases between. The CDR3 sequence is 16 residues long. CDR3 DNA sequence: TGTGCCAGCAGTTTATCGGGGGGGCTGTATGGAGATACGCAGTATTTT. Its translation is CASSLSGGLYGDTQYF.

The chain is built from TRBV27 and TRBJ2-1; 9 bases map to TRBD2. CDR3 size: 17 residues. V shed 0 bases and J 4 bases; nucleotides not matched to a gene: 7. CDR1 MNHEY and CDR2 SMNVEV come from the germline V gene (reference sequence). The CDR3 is CASSLSSGRTIYNEQFF. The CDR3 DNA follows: TGTGCCAGCAGTTTATCGAGCGGGAGGACGATATACAATGAGCAGTTCTTC.

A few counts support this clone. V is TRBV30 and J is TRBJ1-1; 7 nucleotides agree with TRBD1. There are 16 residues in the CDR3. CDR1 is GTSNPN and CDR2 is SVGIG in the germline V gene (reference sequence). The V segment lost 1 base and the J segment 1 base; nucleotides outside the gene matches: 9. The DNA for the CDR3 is TGTGCCTGGAGTGAACTTGACAGGGTGAGGAACACTGAAGCTTTCTTT. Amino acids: CAWSELDRVRNTEAFF.

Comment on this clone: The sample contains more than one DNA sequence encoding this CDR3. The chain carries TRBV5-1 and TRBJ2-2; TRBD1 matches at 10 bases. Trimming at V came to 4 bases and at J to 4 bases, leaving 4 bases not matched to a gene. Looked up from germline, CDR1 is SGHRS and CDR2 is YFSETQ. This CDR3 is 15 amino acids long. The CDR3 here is CASSPGQGGTGELFF. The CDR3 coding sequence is TGCGCCAGCAGCCCCGGACAGGGGGGCACCGGGGAGCTGTTTTTT.

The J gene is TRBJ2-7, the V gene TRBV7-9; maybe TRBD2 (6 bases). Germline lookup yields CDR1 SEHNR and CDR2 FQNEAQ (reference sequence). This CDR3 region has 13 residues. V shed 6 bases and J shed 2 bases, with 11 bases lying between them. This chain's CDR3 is CASREGPTYEQYF. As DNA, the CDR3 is TGTGCCAGCAGGGAGGGGCCTACCTACGAGCAGTACTTC.

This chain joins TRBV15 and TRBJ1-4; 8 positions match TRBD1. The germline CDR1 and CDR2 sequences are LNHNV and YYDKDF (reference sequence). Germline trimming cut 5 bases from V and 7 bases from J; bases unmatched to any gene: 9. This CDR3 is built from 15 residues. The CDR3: CATSPLTGAGEKLFF. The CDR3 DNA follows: TGTGCCACCAGCCCTTTGACAGGGGCGGGTGAAAAACTGTTTTTT.